Shown below are 12 T cell receptor beta chains from a single sample sequenced in a study of T cell clusters in autoimmune cytopenias. Each sample's input was roughly 270 ng genomic DNA, 40,000 or so genome equivalents. TRB was amplified by touch-down multiplex PCR, primer pools A and B combined. TCRdb re-called the multiplex PCR reads and gives one entry per CDR3 protein, without DNA. The sample table includes some 5,500 distinct CDR3 sequences. These records were also assigned to another study, of T cell repertoires in aging, cancer and after chemotherapy.

Source material: peripheral blood. The source is a human donor in good health.

The chain is built from TRBV12-3 or TRBV12-4 and TRBJ2-1; with no DNA, the TCRdb D assignment of TRBD1 cannot be verified. This CDR3 region has 12 residues. The CDR3 loop reads CASRAGTDEQFF.

This clonotype is labeled medium-sized based on frequency. The rearrangement uses TRBV29-1 and TRBJ1-1. This CDR3 has 14 residues. Per the germline V gene, CDR1 is SQVTM and CDR2 is ANQGSEA. CDR3 in amino acids: CSAGGGPWNTEAFF.

This chain uses TRBV6-6 with TRBJ1-2. The CDR3 is 16 residues long. Germline CDR1 is MNHNY and CDR2 is SVGAGI (reference sequence). The CDR3 here is CASSYSRWQAHYGYTF.

By frequency, this clonotype registers medium-sized. The chain couples TRBV5-6 to TRBJ2-1; as DNA is missing, the TRBD2 call by TCRdb cannot be tested. Germline V gives CDR1 SGHDT, CDR2 YYEEEE. The CDR3 is 20 residues long. This CDR3 is CASSLAGLAGLASSYNEQFF.

This chain's CDR3 is CASSLVRTSGRAGAYEQYF. V usage is TRBV11-3 and J usage is TRBJ2-7; TCRdb's D call, TRBD2, is unchecked because there is no DNA. Germline V gene sequence: CDR1 SGHNT, CDR2 YENEEA. The CDR3 sequence is 19 residues long. Together with reference TRBV11-3 and TRBJ2-7, the CDR3 gives the full variable domain: EAGVVQSPRYKIIEKKQPVAFWCNPISGHNTLYWYLQNLGQGPELLIRYENEEAVDDSQLPKDRFSAERLKGVDSTLKIQPAELGDSAVYLCASSLVRTSGRAGAYEQYFGPGTRLTVT.

Judged by frequency, this clonotype is medium-sized (0.01 to 0.1%). The genes are TRBV29-1 and TRBJ1-4; TCRdb names TRBD1, which stays unverified in the absence of DNA. CDR1 and CDR2 (germline): SQVTM, ANQGSEA. The CDR3 is 15 amino acids. The chain's CDR3 is CSVGPAGGSNEKLFF.

This clonotype is called medium-sized based on its frequency. This chain joins TRBV6-5 and TRBJ2-3; the D call of TRBD1 rests on TCRdb alone, since no DNA is present to check it. From germline, CDR1 is MNHEY and CDR2 SVGAGI. The CDR3 has 13 amino acids. The CDR3 spells CASSYFRGDTQYF.

The chain employs TRBV7-2 and TRBJ2-1; TCRdb names TRBD2, which stays unverified in the absence of DNA. This CDR3 is 14 amino acids long. Germline assignment: CDR1 SGHTA and CDR2 FQGNSA. CDR3 sequence reads: CASSRLAGPNEQFF.

This clonotype is deemed medium-sized (0.01 to 0.1%) by its frequency. This chain uses TRBV19 with TRBJ1-2. The CDR3 has 13 amino acids. CDR1 is LNHDA and CDR2 is SQIVND in the germline V gene (reference sequence). The CDR3 loop is CASSMGRTYGYTF.

This chain connects TRBV18 to TRBJ1-6; no DNA is available, so the TRBD1 call from TCRdb remains unchecked. Germline loops: CDR1 KGHSH, CDR2 LQKENI. The CDR3 spans 15 residues. CDR3 sequence: CASSLSQGANSPLHF.

This CDR3 is CASSEAFGGSGNTIYF. The rearrangement links TRBV6-1 to TRBJ1-3. This CDR3 contains 16 residues. Germline V CDR1 and CDR2: MNHNS, SASEGT.

This clonotype counts as medium-sized by frequency. This chain links TRBV5-5 with TRBJ1-5; without DNA, the TCRdb call of TRBD1 cannot be checked. This CDR3 region has 16 residues. Germline loops: CDR1 SGHKS, CDR2 YYEKEE (reference sequence). The CDR3 sequence is CASSLVGTGTTQPQHF.